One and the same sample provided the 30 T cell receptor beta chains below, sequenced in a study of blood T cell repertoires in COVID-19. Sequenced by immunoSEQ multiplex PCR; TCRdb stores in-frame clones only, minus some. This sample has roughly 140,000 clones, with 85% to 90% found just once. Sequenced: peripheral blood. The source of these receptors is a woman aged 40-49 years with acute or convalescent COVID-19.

CDR3 nucleotide sequence: TGTGCCTGGCAACGGGACAGGGGTTTTTACGAGCAGTACTTC. This encodes CAWQRDRGFYEQYF. The chain is built from TRBV30 and TRBJ2-7, with 10 bases identical to TRBD1. In germline, CDR1 is GTSNPN, CDR2 SVGIG (reference sequence). The CDR3 spans 14 residues. The junction had 8 bases not matched to a gene; V was cut back by 5 bases and J by 4 bases.

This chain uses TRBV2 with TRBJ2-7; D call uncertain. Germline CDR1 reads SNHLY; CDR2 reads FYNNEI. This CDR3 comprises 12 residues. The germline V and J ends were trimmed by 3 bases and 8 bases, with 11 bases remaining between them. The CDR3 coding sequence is TGTGCCAGCAGTGATCCGGTGAATCAGCAGTACTTC. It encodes CASSDPVNQQYF.

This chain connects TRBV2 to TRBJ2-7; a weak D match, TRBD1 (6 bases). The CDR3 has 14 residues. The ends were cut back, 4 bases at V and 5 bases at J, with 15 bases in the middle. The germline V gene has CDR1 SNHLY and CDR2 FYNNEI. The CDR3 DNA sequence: TGTGCCAGCAGTGTGGGCAGGGGTATCGACGAGCAGTACTTC. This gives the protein CASSVGRGIDEQYF.

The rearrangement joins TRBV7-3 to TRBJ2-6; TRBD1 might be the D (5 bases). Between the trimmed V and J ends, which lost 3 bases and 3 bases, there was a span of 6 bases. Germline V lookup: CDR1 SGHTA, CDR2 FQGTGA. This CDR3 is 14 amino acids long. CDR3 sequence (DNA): TGTGCCAGCAGCTTTCAGGGTGGGGCCAACGTCCTGACTTTC. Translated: CASSFQGGANVLTF.

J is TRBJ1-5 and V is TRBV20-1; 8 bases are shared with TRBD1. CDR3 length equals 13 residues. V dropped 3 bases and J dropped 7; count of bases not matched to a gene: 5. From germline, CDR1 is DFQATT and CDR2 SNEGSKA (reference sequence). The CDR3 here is CSASRGQVQPQHF. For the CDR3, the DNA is TGCAGTGCTAGTAGGGGACAGGTGCAGCCCCAGCATTTT.

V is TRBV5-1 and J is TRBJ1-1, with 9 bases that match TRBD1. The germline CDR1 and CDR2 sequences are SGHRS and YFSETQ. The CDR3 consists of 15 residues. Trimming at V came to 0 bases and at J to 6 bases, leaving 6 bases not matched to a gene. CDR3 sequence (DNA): TGCGCCAGCAGCTTGGGTCACGGGACAGGGTCTGAAGCTTTCTTT. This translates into CASSLGHGTGSEAFF.

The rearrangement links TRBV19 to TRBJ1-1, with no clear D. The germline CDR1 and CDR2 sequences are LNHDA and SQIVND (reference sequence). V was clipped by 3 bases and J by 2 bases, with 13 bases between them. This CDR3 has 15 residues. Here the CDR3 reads CASSMYYRDNTEAFF. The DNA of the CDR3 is TGTGCCAGTAGTATGTATTACAGAGATAACACTGAAGCTTTCTTT.

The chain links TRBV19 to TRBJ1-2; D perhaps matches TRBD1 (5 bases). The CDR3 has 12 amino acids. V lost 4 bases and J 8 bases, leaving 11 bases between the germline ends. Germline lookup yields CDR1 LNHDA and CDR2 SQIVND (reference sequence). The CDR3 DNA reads TGTGCCAGTAGTACTCGGACACCGGGCTACACCTTC. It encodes CASSTRTPGYTF.

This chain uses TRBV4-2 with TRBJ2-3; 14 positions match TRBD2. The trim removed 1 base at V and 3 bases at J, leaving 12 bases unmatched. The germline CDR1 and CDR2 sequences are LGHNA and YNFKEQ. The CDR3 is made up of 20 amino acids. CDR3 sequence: CASSQGTSGGPYRMTDTQYF. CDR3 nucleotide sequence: TGTGCCAGCAGCCAAGGGACTAGCGGGGGGCCCTACAGGATGACAGATACGCAGTATTTT.

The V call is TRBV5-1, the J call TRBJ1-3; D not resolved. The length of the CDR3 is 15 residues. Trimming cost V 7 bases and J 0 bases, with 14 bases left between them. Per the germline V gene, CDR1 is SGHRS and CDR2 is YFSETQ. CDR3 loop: CASSPGEPSGNTIYF. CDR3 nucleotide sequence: TGCGCCAGCTCCCCCGGGGAGCCCTCTGGAAACACCATATATTTT.

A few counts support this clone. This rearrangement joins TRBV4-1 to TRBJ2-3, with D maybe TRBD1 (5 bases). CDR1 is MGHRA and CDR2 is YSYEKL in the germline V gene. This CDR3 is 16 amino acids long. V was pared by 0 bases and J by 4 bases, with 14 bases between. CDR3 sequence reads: CASSQDPAGKADTQYF. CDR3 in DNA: TGCGCCAGCAGCCAAGACCCGGCAGGGAAGGCAGATACGCAGTATTTT.

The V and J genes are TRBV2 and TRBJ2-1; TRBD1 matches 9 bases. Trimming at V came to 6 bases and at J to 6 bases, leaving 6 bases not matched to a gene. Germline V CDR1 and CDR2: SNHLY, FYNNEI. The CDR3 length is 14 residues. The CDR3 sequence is CASSGDRGSNEQFF. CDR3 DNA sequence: TGTGCCAGCAGCGGAGACAGGGGGAGCAATGAGCAGTTCTTC. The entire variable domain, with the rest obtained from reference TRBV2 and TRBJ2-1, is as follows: EPEVTQTPSHQVTQMGQEVILRCVPISNHLYFYWYRQILGQKVEFLVSFYNNEISEKSEIFDDQFSVERPDGSNFTLKIRSTKLEDSAMYFCASSGDRGSNEQFFGPGTRLTVL.

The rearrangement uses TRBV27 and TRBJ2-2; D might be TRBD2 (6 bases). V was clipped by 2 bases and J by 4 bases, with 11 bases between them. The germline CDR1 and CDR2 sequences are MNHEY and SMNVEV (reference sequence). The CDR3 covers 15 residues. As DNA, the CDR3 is TGTGCCAGCAGTTTACCAGGAGGGGCCACCGGGGAGCTGTTTTTT. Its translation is CASSLPGGATGELFF.

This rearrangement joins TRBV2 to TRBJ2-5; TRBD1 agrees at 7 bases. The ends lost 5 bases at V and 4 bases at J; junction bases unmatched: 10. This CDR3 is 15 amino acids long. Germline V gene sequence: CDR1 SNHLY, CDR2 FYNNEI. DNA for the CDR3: TGTGCCAGCAGTCCCGGGACAGTCCTGTTAGAGACCCAGTACTTC. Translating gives CASSPGTVLLETQYF.

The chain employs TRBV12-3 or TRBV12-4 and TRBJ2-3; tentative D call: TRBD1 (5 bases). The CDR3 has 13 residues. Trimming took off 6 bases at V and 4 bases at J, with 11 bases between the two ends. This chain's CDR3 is CASRDGRADTQYF. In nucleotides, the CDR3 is TGTGCCAGCAGAGACGGCAGGGCAGATACGCAGTATTTT.

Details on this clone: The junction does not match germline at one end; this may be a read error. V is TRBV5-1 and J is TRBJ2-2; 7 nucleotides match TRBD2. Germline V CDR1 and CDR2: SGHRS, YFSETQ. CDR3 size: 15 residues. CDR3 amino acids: CASSLAVGGTGELFF. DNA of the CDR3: TGCGCCAGCAGTTTGGCGGTGGGAGGGACCGGGGAGCTGTTTTTT. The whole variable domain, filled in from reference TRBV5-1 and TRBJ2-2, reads KAGVTQTPRYLIKTRGQQVTLSCSPISGHRSVSWYQQTPGQGLQFLFEYFSETQRNKGNFPGRFSGRQFSNSRSEMNVSTLELGDSALYLCASSLAVGGTGELFFGEGSRLTVL.

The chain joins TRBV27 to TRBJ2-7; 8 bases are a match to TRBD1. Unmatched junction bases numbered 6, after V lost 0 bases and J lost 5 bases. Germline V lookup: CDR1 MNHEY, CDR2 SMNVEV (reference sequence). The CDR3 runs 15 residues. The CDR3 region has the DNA TGTGCCAGCAGTTTATCGTGGACAGGGATGAACGAGCAGTACTTC. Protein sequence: CASSLSWTGMNEQYF.

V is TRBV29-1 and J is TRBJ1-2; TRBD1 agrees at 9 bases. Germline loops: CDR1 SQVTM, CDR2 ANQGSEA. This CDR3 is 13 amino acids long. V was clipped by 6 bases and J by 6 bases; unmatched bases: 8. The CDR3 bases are TGCAGCGTCGCAACAGGGGGCGCGGATGGCTACACCTTC. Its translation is CSVATGGADGYTF.

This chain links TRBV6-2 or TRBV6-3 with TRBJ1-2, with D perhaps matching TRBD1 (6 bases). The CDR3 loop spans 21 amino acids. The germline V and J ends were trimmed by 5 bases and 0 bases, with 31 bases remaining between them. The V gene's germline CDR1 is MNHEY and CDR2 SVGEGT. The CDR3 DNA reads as TGTGCCAGCAGTCGGGGGGGCAGGGCGCCCTTCCTCGGTGCGACTAACTATGGCTACACCTTC. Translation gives CASSRGGRAPFLGATNYGYTF.

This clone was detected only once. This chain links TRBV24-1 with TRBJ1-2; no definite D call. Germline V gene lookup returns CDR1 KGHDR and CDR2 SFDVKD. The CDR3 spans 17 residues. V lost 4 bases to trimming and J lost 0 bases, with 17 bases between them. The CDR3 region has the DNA TGTGCCACCAGTGACCGGAAAGACAATACAGCTAACTATGGCTACACCTTC. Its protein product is CATSDRKDNTANYGYTF.

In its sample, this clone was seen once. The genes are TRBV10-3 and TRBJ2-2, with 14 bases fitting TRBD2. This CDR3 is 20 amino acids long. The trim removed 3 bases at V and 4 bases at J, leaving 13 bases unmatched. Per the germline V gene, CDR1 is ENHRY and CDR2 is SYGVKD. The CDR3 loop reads CAISDPWGTSGSKGTGELFF. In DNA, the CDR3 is TGTGCCATCAGTGACCCCTGGGGGACTAGCGGGAGTAAGGGCACCGGGGAGCTGTTTTTT.

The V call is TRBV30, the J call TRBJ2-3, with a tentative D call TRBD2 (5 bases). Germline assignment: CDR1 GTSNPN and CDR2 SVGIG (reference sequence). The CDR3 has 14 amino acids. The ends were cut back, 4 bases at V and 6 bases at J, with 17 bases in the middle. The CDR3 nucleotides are TGTGCCTGGAAACGGGGATCGGGATACGATACGCAGTATTTT. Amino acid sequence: CAWKRGSGYDTQYF.

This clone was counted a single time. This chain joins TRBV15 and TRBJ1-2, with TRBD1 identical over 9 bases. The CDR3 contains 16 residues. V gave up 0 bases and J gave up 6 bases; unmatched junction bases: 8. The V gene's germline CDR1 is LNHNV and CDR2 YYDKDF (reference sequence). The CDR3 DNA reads TGTGCCACCAGCAGAGATACGGGGACAGGGCTGCATGGCTACACCTTC. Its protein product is CATSRDTGTGLHGYTF. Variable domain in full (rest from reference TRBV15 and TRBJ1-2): DAMVIQNPRYQVTQFGKPVTLSCSQTLNHNVMYWYQQKSSQAPKLLFHYYDKDFNNEADTPDNFQSRRPNTSFCFLDIRSPGLGDTAMYLCATSRDTGTGLHGYTFGSGTRLTVV.

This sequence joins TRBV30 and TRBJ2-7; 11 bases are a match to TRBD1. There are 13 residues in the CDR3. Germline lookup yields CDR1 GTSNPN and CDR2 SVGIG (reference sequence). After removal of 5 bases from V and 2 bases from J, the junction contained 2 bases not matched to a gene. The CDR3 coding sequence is TGTGCCTGGGAGGGACAGGGGGCCTACGAGCAGTACTTC. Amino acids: CAWEGQGAYEQYF.

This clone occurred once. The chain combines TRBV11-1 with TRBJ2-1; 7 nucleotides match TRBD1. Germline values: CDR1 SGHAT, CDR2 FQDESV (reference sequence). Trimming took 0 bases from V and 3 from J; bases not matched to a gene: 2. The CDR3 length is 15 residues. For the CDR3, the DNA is TGTGCCAGCAGCTTAGCGGGACAGTACTACAATGAGCAGTTCTTC. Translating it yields CASSLAGQYYNEQFF.

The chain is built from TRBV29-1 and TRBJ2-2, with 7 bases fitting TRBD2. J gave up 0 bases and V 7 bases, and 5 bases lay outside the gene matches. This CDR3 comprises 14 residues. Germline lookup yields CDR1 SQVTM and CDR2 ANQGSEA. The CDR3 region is CSAGGVSNTGELFF. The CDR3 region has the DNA TGCAGCGCTGGGGGGGTCTCGAACACCGGGGAGCTGTTTTTT.

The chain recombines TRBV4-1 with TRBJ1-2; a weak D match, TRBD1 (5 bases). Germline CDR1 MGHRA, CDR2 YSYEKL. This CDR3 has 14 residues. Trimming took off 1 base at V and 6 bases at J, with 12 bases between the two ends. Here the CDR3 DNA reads TGCGCCAGCAGCCAAGTAAGTGGGGCGAATGGCTACACCTTC. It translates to CASSQVSGANGYTF.

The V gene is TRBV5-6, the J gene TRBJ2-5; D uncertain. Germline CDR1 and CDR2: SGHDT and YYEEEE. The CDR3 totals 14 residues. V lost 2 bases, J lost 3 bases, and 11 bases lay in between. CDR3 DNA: TGTGCCAGCAGCTTTCGCGACTCAAAAGAGACCCAGTACTTC. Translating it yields CASSFRDSKETQYF. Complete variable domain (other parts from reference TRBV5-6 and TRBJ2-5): DAGVTQSPTHLIKTRGQQVTLRCSPKSGHDTVSWYQQALGQGPQFIFQYYEEEERQRGNFPDRFSGHQFPNYSSELNVNALLLGDSALYLCASSFRDSKETQYFGPGTRLLVL.

The CDR3 loop reads CATSDPGTGAETQYF. The CDR3 DNA sequence: TGTGCCACCAGTGACCCCGGGACAGGGGCGGAGACCCAGTACTTC. This chain uses TRBV24-1 with TRBJ2-5; 10 bases map to TRBD1. With V trimmed by 4 bases and J by 5 bases, 6 bases remained unmatched. The CDR3 contains 15 residues. The V gene's germline CDR1 is KGHDR and CDR2 SFDVKD.

The CDR3, as DNA: TGTGCCAGCAGTCAGGACAGGACGGTTGGGCCCCAGCATTTT. Its translation is CASSQDRTVGPQHF. This rearrangement joins TRBV6-5 to TRBJ1-5; 7 nucleotides line up with TRBD1. The V gene end was trimmed by 5 bases and the J gene end by 9 bases; junction bases not matched to a gene: 10. The CDR3 loop spans 14 amino acids. CDR1 MNHEY and CDR2 SVGAGI come from the germline V gene.